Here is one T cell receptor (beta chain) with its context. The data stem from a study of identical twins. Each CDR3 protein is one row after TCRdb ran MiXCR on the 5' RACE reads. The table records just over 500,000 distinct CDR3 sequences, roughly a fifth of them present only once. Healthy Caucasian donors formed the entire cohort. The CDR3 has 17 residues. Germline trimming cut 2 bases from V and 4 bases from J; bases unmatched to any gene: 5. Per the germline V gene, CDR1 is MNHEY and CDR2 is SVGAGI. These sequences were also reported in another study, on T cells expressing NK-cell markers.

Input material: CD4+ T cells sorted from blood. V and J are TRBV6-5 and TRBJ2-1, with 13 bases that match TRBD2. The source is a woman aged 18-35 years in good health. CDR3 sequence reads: CASSYRGTSGMYNEQFF. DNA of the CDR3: TGTGCCAGCAGTTACCGCGGGACTAGCGGGATGTACAATGAGCAGTTCTTC.